This paragraph covers one TCR beta chain sequence. Germline V gene data show CDR1 as LNHDA and CDR2 as SQIVND (reference sequence). This CDR3 has 17 residues. The V end lost 7 bases, the J end lost 0 bases, and 20 bases lay between the germline ends. The data stem from a study of blood T cell repertoires in COVID-19. About the study: Acute-phase and convalescent COVID-19 samples originated in the United States, Italy and Spain. The cDNA or gDNA used as material had been derived from T cells, B-cell-depleted T cells, or PBMCs.

Authors' data handling: Reference gene primer amplification gave estimated nucleated cell counts. Here immunoSEQ multiplex PCR was the method, and the copy in TCRdb shows in-frame clones only, minus some. V and J calls and clone size are copied from that table; D and trimming were computed from the DNA. Among about 260,000 clones listed, about 85% were seen once. The sample taken for sequencing was peripheral blood. The chain couples TRBV19 to TRBJ2-3, with D perhaps TRBD2 (7 bases). The TCR sequence derives from a man aged 60 to 69 who had recovered from COVID-19. CDR3 bases: TGTGCCAGTATAGGGGGTCGGGGGGCTTCTAGCACAGATACGCAGTATTTT. Residues: CASIGGRGASSTDTQYF.